These 14 T cell receptor beta chains share one sample of origin, sequenced in a study of shared clonotypes between healthy human individuals. Assay used: immunoSEQ multiplex PCR; TCRdb lists only in-frame clones, some missing. The sample contains over 2 million clones, 85% to 95% of which appear only once. Material: naive CD4+ T cells sorted from blood. Stated subset: CD45RA+ positively selected. These receptors were obtained from a man aged 18-30 years in good health.

V gene TRBV7-2 combines with J gene TRBJ2-1; 10 bases fit TRBD2. This CDR3 has 13 residues. Per the germline V gene, CDR1 is SGHTA and CDR2 is FQGNSA. The ends lost 5 bases at V and 15 bases at J; junction bases unmatched: 10. The CDR3 sequence: CASSGTSDRIRFF. The CDR3 DNA sequence: TGTGCCAGCAGCGGGACTAGCGACCGAATTCGGTTCTTC.

There are a few counts of this clone. The J gene is TRBJ1-5, the V gene TRBV5-5; the D gene is possibly TRBD1 (5 bases). Trimming cost V 0 bases and J 0 bases, with 10 bases left between them. The CDR3 has 16 residues. Germline V CDR1 and CDR2: SGHKS, YYEKEE (reference sequence). Here the CDR3 DNA reads TGTGCCAGCAGCTTGGCGGGGGATGTTAGCAATCAGCCCCAGCATTTT. It yields the protein CASSLAGDVSNQPQHF.

Details on this clone: The same CDR3 arises from other DNA sequences in this sample as well. The J gene is TRBJ2-3, the V gene TRBV9, with a tentative D call TRBD2 (5 bases). The V end was cut by 0 bases, the J end by 2 bases, with 7 bases between. This CDR3 contains 14 residues. Germline assignment: CDR1 SGDLS and CDR2 YYNGEE. CDR3: CASSVVGDTDTQYF. CDR3 bases: TGTGCCAGCAGCGTAGTCGGGGACACAGATACGCAGTATTTT. Full variable domain (rest looked up from reference TRBV9 and TRBJ2-3): DSGVTQTPKHLITATGQRVTLRCSPRSGDLSVYWYQQSLDQGLQFLIQYYNGEERAKGNILERFSAQQFPDLHSELNLSSLELGDSALYFCASSVVGDTDTQYFGPGTRLTVL.

The chain couples TRBV29-1 to TRBJ2-3; 9 nucleotides align to TRBD1. V shed 5 bases, J shed 3 bases, and the junction held 9 bases outside the gene matches. This CDR3 contains 15 residues. Germline assignment: CDR1 SQVTM and CDR2 ANQGSEA. The CDR3: CSVRVGQGTTDTQYF. The CDR3 bases are TGCAGCGTTCGGGTGGGACAGGGTACAACAGATACGCAGTATTTT.

This clone occurred a few times. Different DNA sequences within this sample yield the same CDR3. The rearrangement uses TRBV5-1 and TRBJ1-3; perhaps TRBD1 as D (6 bases). Germline V CDR1 and CDR2: SGHRS, YFSETQ. V lost 2 bases and J 0 bases, leaving 6 bases between the germline ends. This CDR3 has 14 amino acids. CDR3 loop: CASSLQGSGNTIYF. Here the CDR3 DNA reads TGCGCCAGCAGCTTACAGGGCTCTGGAAACACCATATATTTT.

V and J are TRBV4-3 and TRBJ1-4, with D perhaps matching TRBD1 (6 bases). Germline CDR1 reads LGHNA; CDR2 reads YSLEER. Between the trimmed V and J ends, which lost 0 bases and 8 bases, there was a span of 16 bases. The CDR3 sequence is 16 residues long. CDR3 sequence: CASSQEQGGSGEKLFF. The CDR3 nucleotides are TGCGCCAGCAGCCAAGAACAGGGTGGGTCGGGAGAAAAACTGTTTTTT.

The chain uses TRBV7-8 and TRBJ2-1; D perhaps matches TRBD1 (5 bases). Germline lookup yields CDR1 SGHVS and CDR2 FQNEAQ. This CDR3 has 16 amino acids. V lost 1 base and J 5 bases, leaving 15 bases between the germline ends. The CDR3 region is CASSLVNAGSNNEQFF. As DNA, the CDR3 is TGTGCCAGCAGCTTAGTTAATGCAGGGTCAAACAATGAGCAGTTCTTC.

The V call is TRBV11-2, the J call TRBJ1-2; 8 nucleotides agree with TRBD1. This CDR3 has 19 residues. With 5 bases clipped from V and 0 bases from J, the junction kept 17 bases outside the gene matches. Germline V gene sequence: CDR1 SGHAT, CDR2 FQNNGV. In nucleotides, the CDR3 is TGTGCCAGCAGCCCTAAAACCCAAGGGACAGGTCCTCCTAACTATGGCTACACCTTC. This encodes CASSPKTQGTGPPNYGYTF.

Of note for this clone: A much larger clone sits a single nucleotide away, making a read error possible. Other nucleotide sequences in the sample specify the same CDR3. The chain combines TRBV28 with TRBJ2-1, with no clear D. Trimming shortened V by 5 bases and J by 2 bases, and 1 base separated the two germline ends. Germline V gives CDR1 MDHEN, CDR2 SYDVKM. The CDR3 spans 11 residues. CDR3 in DNA: TGTGCCAGCAGTCCCTACAATGAGCAGTTCTTC. Translating it yields CASSPYNEQFF.

This rearrangement joins TRBV6-5 to TRBJ1-5; the match to TRBD1 covers 9 bases. The germline gives CDR1 MNHEY, CDR2 SVGAGI. With V trimmed by 6 bases and J by 5 bases, 8 bases remained unmatched. The CDR3 covers 15 residues. The CDR3 sequence is CASSRTGAWDQPQHF. Written as DNA, the CDR3 is TGTGCCAGCAGCCGGACAGGGGCGTGGGATCAGCCCCAGCATTTT.

V and J are TRBV5-1 and TRBJ2-1; D ambiguous. This CDR3 is built from 13 residues. Looked up from germline, CDR1 is SGHRS and CDR2 is YFSETQ. V was shortened by 4 bases and J by 6 bases, with 11 bases between the two germline ends. CDR3 DNA: TGCGCCAGCAGCCCCGACTTGACCAATGAGCAGTTCTTC. Encoded protein: CASSPDLTNEQFF. Using reference TRBV5-1 and TRBJ2-1 for the parts outside the CDR3, the full variable domain is KAGVTQTPRYLIKTRGQQVTLSCSPISGHRSVSWYQQTPGQGLQFLFEYFSETQRNKGNFPGRFSGRQFSNSRSEMNVSTLELGDSALYLCASSPDLTNEQFFGPGTRLTVL.

As concerns this clone: Other nucleotide sequences from this sample produce the same CDR3. The chain links TRBV5-4 to TRBJ2-2; D not resolved. The CDR3 sequence is 13 residues long. The germline V and J ends were trimmed by 0 bases and 3 bases, with 3 bases remaining between them. Per germline, CDR1 SGHNT and CDR2 YYREEE (reference sequence). The CDR3 DNA follows: TGTGCCAGCAGCTTGGTAGACACCGGGGAGCTGTTTTTT. Protein: CASSLVDTGELFF.

This clone was recorded once. The chain is built from TRBV7-2 and TRBJ2-1; TRBD2 agrees at 10 bases. Trimming at V came to 4 bases and at J to 6 bases, leaving 9 bases not matched to a gene. In germline, CDR1 is SGHTA, CDR2 FQGNSA. This CDR3 has 16 amino acids. The CDR3 bases are TGTGCCAGCAGCTCCGCACTAGCGGGAATACGCAATGAGCAGTTCTTC. Amino acid sequence: CASSSALAGIRNEQFF.

The CDR3 nucleotides are TGTGCCAGCAGAACTACTAGCGGGAGGGCCACAGATACGCAGTATTTT. Residues: CASRTTSGRATDTQYF. The chain links TRBV27 to TRBJ2-3; 13 bases map to TRBD2. CDR1 and CDR2 (germline): MNHEY, SMNVEV (reference sequence). V shed 6 bases and J 2 bases; nucleotides not matched to a gene: 5. This CDR3 has 16 residues.